This T cell receptor beta chain emerged from a study of blood T cells in healthy people across ages. General study findings and limits: No conclusive comparison of naive versus antigen-experienced cells was possible with unsorted PBMCs. TCR beta diversity correlated strongly with naive T cell percentage.

The sample holds one count of this clonotype. Its antigen remains unidentified. The CDR3 extends over 18 amino acids. CDR1 and CDR2 from the germline V gene are LNHDA and SQIVND (reference sequence). V dropped 5 bases and J dropped 2 bases, with 23 bases sitting between them. The use of a sample-barcoded 5' primer and a J-beta primer mix characterized a second PCR of roughly 6 to 11 cycles. A 12-random-nucleotide template-switch adaptor tagged each cDNA molecule. TCRdb called the 5' RACE reads again in MiXCR, with one record for every CDR3 protein. In the table there are around 1.7 million distinct CDR3 sequences, approximately 30% of which are singletons. Roughly 10 milliliters was the volume of peripheral blood drawn from each donor.

This sequence joins TRBV19 and TRBJ2-3; maybe TRBD1 (5 bases). The sample was blood. The TCR was taken from a woman aged 25 to 45 in good health. The CDR3 DNA reads as TGTGCCAGTAGTCACCAAGGCCGGGCAGGGTGGGCCACAGATACGCAGTATTTT. It specifies CASSHQGRAGWATDTQYF.